The T cell receptor beta chain described here comes from a study of cytomegalovirus exposure and HLA in healthy donors. Whole-study findings and limits: TRBV6-2, TRBV6-3 and some other V segments were unresolvable in 87-base-pair reads. Earlier results showed most TCR beta V segments being productive about 87% or about 30% of the time. In a later analysis, TCR beta V- and J-gene trimming was associated with a missense DCLRE1C variant. In vitro checks showed that a few CMV-associated chains really do target CMV antigens.

Regarding this clone: Its antigen remains unidentified.

PCR amplification relied on 60 Vbeta primers (plus 13 Jbeta primers). Assay: immunoSEQ multiplex PCR; the TCRdb copy retains only in-frame clones and omits some. The data show around 60,000 clones, approximately 71% seen once. The CDR3 covers 15 residues. Per the germline V gene, CDR1 is SEHNR and CDR2 is FQNEAQ (reference sequence). The trim removed 5 bases at V and 2 bases at J, leaving 7 bases unmatched. The clonotype was recovered from a man aged 45-65 years in good health and CMV-seropositive. Sequenced material: PBMCs. The chain recombines TRBV7-9 with TRBJ2-7; 9 bases are a match to TRBD2. The CDR3 DNA is TGTGCCAGCAGCGGCGGGGGGGATAAACCCTACGAGCAGTACTTC. Amino acids: CASSGGGDKPYEQYF.